Presented here are 27 T cell receptor beta chains from one specimen sequenced in a study of blood T cell repertoires in COVID-19. The data were produced by immunoSEQ multiplex PCR, yet TCRdb's version contains in-frame clones alone and is incomplete. The sample consists of roughly 150,000 clones, roughly nine tenths of them appearing once. The sample comprised peripheral blood. Receptors were obtained from a human donor in a cohort sampled during active COVID-19.

This chain links TRBV2 with TRBJ1-6, with 9 bases aligning to TRBD1. The length of the CDR3 is 16 residues. V lost 4 bases and J lost 7; bases outside the gene matches: 8. CDR1 and CDR2 from the germline V gene are SNHLY and FYNNEI. The CDR3 is CASSVGWDRANSPLHF. The DNA for the CDR3 is TGTGCCAGCAGTGTAGGGTGGGACAGGGCGAATTCACCCCTCCACTTT.

The gene calls are TRBV2 and TRBJ2-2, with 11 bases identical to TRBD2. This CDR3 has 15 amino acids. V shed 4 bases and J 5 bases; nucleotides not matched to a gene: 3. The V gene's germline CDR1 is SNHLY and CDR2 FYNNEI. This chain's CDR3 is CASSVSGGATGELFF. CDR3 nucleotides: TGTGCCAGCAGTGTTAGCGGGGGGGCGACCGGGGAGCTGTTTTTT.

J is TRBJ1-2 and V is TRBV7-2, with unresolved D. Germline CDR1 SGHTA, CDR2 FQGNSA. The CDR3 totals 15 residues. V dropped 0 bases and J dropped 4 bases, with 12 bases sitting between them. DNA for the CDR3: TGTGCCAGCAGCTTAGCGAGGCAGCTTCTCTATGGCTACACCTTC. Amino acid sequence: CASSLARQLLYGYTF.

The rearrangement uses TRBV28 and TRBJ1-5, with D perhaps matching TRBD1 (6 bases). CDR3 length: 15 amino acids. In germline, CDR1 is MDHEN, CDR2 SYDVKM. Between the trimmed V and J ends, which lost 3 bases and 2 bases, there was a span of 11 bases. CDR3 sequence: CASSLGGGGNQPQHF. DNA of the CDR3: TGTGCCAGCAGTTTGGGAGGGGGGGGCAATCAGCCCCAGCATTTT.

The chain recombines TRBV5-5 with TRBJ2-7; D remains ambiguous. V was shortened by 0 bases and J by 1 base, with 20 bases between the two germline ends. The CDR3 runs 18 residues. In germline, CDR1 is SGHKS, CDR2 YYEKEE (reference sequence). CDR3 protein: CASSLVYSRTQRSYEQYF. DNA of the CDR3: TGTGCCAGCAGCTTGGTTTACAGTAGAACTCAACGGTCCTACGAGCAGTACTTC. Complete variable domain (other parts from reference TRBV5-5 and TRBJ2-7): DAGVTQSPTHLIKTRGQQVTLRCSPISGHKSVSWYQQVLGQGPQFIFQYYEKEERGRGNFPDRFSARQFPNYSSELNVNALLLGDSALYLCASSLVYSRTQRSYEQYFGPGTRLTVT.

The chain uses TRBV5-4 and TRBJ2-7; D is perhaps TRBD1 (6 bases). The CDR3 has 15 residues. Germline CDR1 is SGHNT and CDR2 is YYREEE (reference sequence). V was shortened by 0 bases and J by 0 bases, with 10 bases between the two germline ends. CDR3 sequence reads: CASSLDRATSYEQYF. CDR3 in DNA: TGTGCCAGCAGCTTGGACAGGGCGACCTCCTACGAGCAGTACTTC.

The J gene is TRBJ1-1, the V gene TRBV5-4; D ambiguous. V was cut by 4 bases and J by 1 base, with 11 bases left in between. The germline CDR1 and CDR2 sequences are SGHNT and YYREEE (reference sequence). This CDR3 is built from 14 residues. The CDR3: CASSANRGNTEAFF. As DNA, the CDR3 is TGTGCCAGCAGCGCCAACCGGGGGAACACTGAAGCTTTCTTT.

As concerns this clone: The sample has other DNA sequences that encode this CDR3 too. This chain links TRBV11-2 with TRBJ1-1, with 7 bases that match TRBD1. Germline V gene lookup returns CDR1 SGHAT and CDR2 FQNNGV. V lost 3 bases and J lost 0; bases outside the gene matches: 4. CDR3 length: 15 amino acids. For the CDR3, the DNA is TGTGCCAGCAGCTTTCGGACAGGTATGAACACTGAAGCTTTCTTT. Protein sequence: CASSFRTGMNTEAFF.

The rearrangement joins TRBV7-2 to TRBJ1-5; 9 bases line up with TRBD1. Germline V gene data show CDR1 as SGHTA and CDR2 as FQGNSA. This CDR3 contains 15 residues. V was pared by 1 base and J by 6 bases, with 4 bases of the junction left unmatched. The CDR3 region is CASSLETGGSQPQHF. The CDR3 DNA sequence: TGTGCCAGCAGCTTAGAGACAGGGGGTAGTCAGCCCCAGCATTTT. The full variable domain, rest sourced from reference TRBV7-2 and TRBJ1-5, is GAGVSQSPSNKVTEKGKDVELRCDPISGHTALYWYRQSLGQGLEFLIYFQGNSAPDKSGLPSDRFSAERTGGSVSTLTIQRTQQEDSAVYLCASSLETGGSQPQHFGDGTRLSIL.

This clone was seen only a few times. The rearrangement joins TRBV7-8 to TRBJ1-1, with 9 bases identical to TRBD1. Germline V gives CDR1 SGHVS, CDR2 FQNEAQ. This CDR3 contains 16 residues. Trimming took 1 base from V and 1 from J; bases not matched to a gene: 4. CDR3 loop: CASSLDRGRANTEAFF. The CDR3 DNA sequence: TGTGCCAGCAGCTTAGACAGGGGGCGCGCGAACACTGAAGCTTTCTTT.

This clone came up once. The chain carries TRBV19 and TRBJ2-5; D possibly corresponds to TRBD2 (5 bases). V was shortened by 4 bases and J by 2 bases, with 8 bases between the two germline ends. This CDR3 spans 13 amino acids. CDR1 is LNHDA and CDR2 is SQIVND in the germline V gene (reference sequence). The CDR3 protein is CASSTGFQETQYF. DNA of the CDR3: TGTGCCAGTAGTACGGGATTTCAAGAGACCCAGTACTTC.

This sequence joins TRBV5-4 and TRBJ2-3, with a weak D call TRBD1 (5 bases). There are 15 residues in the CDR3. With 0 bases removed from V and 5 bases from J, the gap between germline ends came to 13 bases. Germline-derived CDR1 and CDR2 are SGHNT and YYREEE (reference sequence). The CDR3 nucleotides read TGTGCCAGCAGCTTGGAGTCAGGGAAGGGAGATACGCAGTATTTT. This gives the protein CASSLESGKGDTQYF.

This clone was detected once. The CDR3 loop reads CASTLTGELFF. The DNA for the CDR3 is TGTGCCAGCACCTTAACCGGGGAGCTGTTTTTT. This chain links TRBV25-1 with TRBJ2-2; no clear D gene. Trimming took off 7 bases at V and 5 bases at J, with 5 bases between the two ends. The CDR3 covers 11 residues. Germline V gene data show CDR1 as MGHDK and CDR2 as SYGVNS.

The chain is built from TRBV6-2 or TRBV6-3 and TRBJ2-2; D ambiguous. The CDR3 contains 13 residues. The ends were cut back, 0 bases at V and 5 bases at J, with 4 bases in the middle. From germline, CDR1 is MNHEY and CDR2 SVGEGT. The CDR3 is CASSYSRTGELFF. CDR3 in DNA: TGTGCCAGCAGTTACTCGAGGACCGGGGAGCTGTTTTTT.

This clone was observed a handful of times. The chain couples TRBV10-3 to TRBJ2-5, with a tentative D call TRBD1 (5 bases). The ends were cut back, 3 bases at V and 5 bases at J, with 19 bases in the middle. The germline CDR1 and CDR2 sequences are ENHRY and SYGVKD. The length of the CDR3 is 16 residues. The CDR3 sequence is CAISEGSGWGTETQYF. CDR3 DNA: TGTGCCATCAGTGAAGGCTCCGGGTGGGGCACTGAGACCCAGTACTTC.

V is TRBV10-3 and J is TRBJ2-7; 10 bases are shared with TRBD1. V was pared by 5 bases and J by 7 bases, with 8 bases of the junction left unmatched. Germline values: CDR1 ENHRY, CDR2 SYGVKD. The CDR3 sequence is 14 residues long. The CDR3 DNA reads as TGTGCCATCAGTCTCGGACAGGGGGAGAGGGAGCAGTACTTC. Protein sequence: CAISLGQGEREQYF.

The chain carries TRBV3-1 (or the pseudogene TRBV3-2) and TRBJ1-1; D possibly corresponds to TRBD1 (5 bases). The V gene's germline CDR1 is LGHDT and CDR2 YNNKEL (reference sequence). The CDR3 length is 15 residues. Between the trimmed V and J ends, which lost 4 bases and 4 bases, there was a span of 16 bases. CDR3 in amino acids: CASSPFNNGGTEAFF. CDR3 coding DNA: TGTGCCAGCAGCCCGTTTAACAACGGGGGCACTGAAGCTTTCTTT.

The chain recombines TRBV10-2 with TRBJ2-7, with 8 bases identical to TRBD1. The CDR3 extends over 15 amino acids. Unmatched junction bases numbered 5, after V lost 4 bases and J lost 0 bases. Germline V CDR1 and CDR2: WSHSY, SAAADI. The CDR3 spells CASSGGTGISYEQYF. The CDR3 region has the DNA TGCGCCAGCAGTGGAGGGACAGGAATCTCCTACGAGCAGTACTTC.

J is TRBJ2-7 and V is TRBV3-1 (or the pseudogene TRBV3-2); D not resolved. Germline V gene sequence: CDR1 LGHDT, CDR2 YNNKEL (reference sequence). V was trimmed by 1 base and J by 4 bases, leaving 14 bases between them. This CDR3 has 15 residues. CDR3 protein: CASSQVSSLSYEQYF. CDR3 sequence (DNA): TGTGCCAGCAGCCAAGTCTCTAGTTTATCTTACGAGCAGTACTTC.

The chain couples TRBV5-4 to TRBJ2-1; the match to TRBD2 covers 7 bases. The V gene's germline CDR1 is SGHNT and CDR2 YYREEE (reference sequence). J was trimmed by 6 bases and V by 7 bases; bases with no gene match: 19. The CDR3 loop spans 17 amino acids. CDR3 sequence (DNA): TGTGCCAGCCACATGGGGGGGAGCACAAAAGGGGTCAATGAGCAGTTCTTC. Protein: CASHMGGSTKGVNEQFF. Supplemented by reference TRBV5-4 and TRBJ2-1, the full variable domain reads ETGVTQSPTHLIKTRGQQVTLRCSSQSGHNTVSWYQQALGQGPQFIFQYYREEENGRGNFPPRFSGLQFPNYSSELNVNALELDDSALYLCASHMGGSTKGVNEQFFGPGTRLTVL.

V is TRBV3-1 (or the pseudogene TRBV3-2) and J is TRBJ2-7, with D possibly being TRBD2 (6 bases). In germline, CDR1 is LGHDT, CDR2 YNNKEL (reference sequence). Trimming shortened V by 4 bases and J by 3 bases, and 19 bases separated the two germline ends. The CDR3 runs to 16 residues. As DNA, the CDR3 is TGTGCCAGCAGCCCCAAATCGGAGGGGCGATTCTACGAGCAGTACTTC. Residues: CASSPKSEGRFYEQYF.

This chain connects TRBV19 to TRBJ1-1; D remains ambiguous. The CDR3 contains 14 residues. Germline V lookup: CDR1 LNHDA, CDR2 SQIVND (reference sequence). V was shortened by 1 base and J by 3 bases, with 9 bases between the two germline ends. The CDR3 region is CASSIGVLDTEAFF. CDR3 bases: TGTGCCAGTAGTATAGGAGTCTTAGACACTGAAGCTTTCTTT.

The V gene is TRBV16, the J gene TRBJ1-2; D uncertain. Trimming took off 1 base at V and 0 bases at J, with 15 bases between the two ends. The CDR3 sequence is 17 residues long. Germline V gene sequence: CDR1 KGHSY, CDR2 FQNENV. The CDR3 DNA reads TGTGCCAGCAGCCAATTATCTGGGAGGGAAGCTAACTATGGCTACACCTTC. It translates to CASSQLSGREANYGYTF. Drawing the rest from reference TRBV16 and TRBJ1-2, the complete variable domain is GEEVAQTPKHLVRGEGQKAKLYCAPIKGHSYVFWYQQVLKNEFKFLISFQNENVFDETGMPKERFSAKCLPNSPCSLEIQATKLEDSAVYFCASSQLSGREANYGYTFGSGTRLTVV.

This chain joins TRBV2 and TRBJ2-1; possible D gene TRBD1, 6 bases. The CDR3 has 14 amino acids. Per the germline V gene, CDR1 is SNHLY and CDR2 is FYNNEI. V gave up 4 bases and J gave up 4 bases, with 11 bases separating them. CDR3 sequence: CASSGQGLYNEQFF. The DNA of the CDR3 is TGTGCCAGCAGTGGGCAGGGGTTGTACAATGAGCAGTTCTTC. Variable domain in full (rest from reference TRBV2 and TRBJ2-1): EPEVTQTPSHQVTQMGQEVILRCVPISNHLYFYWYRQILGQKVEFLVSFYNNEISEKSEIFDDQFSVERPDGSNFTLKIRSTKLEDSAMYFCASSGQGLYNEQFFGPGTRLTVL.

This clone was observed a single time. The chain carries TRBV5-1 and TRBJ2-1; 8 bases line up with TRBD2. Germline CDR1 SGHRS, CDR2 YFSETQ. The CDR3 extends over 15 amino acids. V trimming: 1 base; J trimming: 6 bases; junction bases outside the gene matches: 6. This chain's CDR3 is CASSLTAGVPNEQFF. Written as DNA, the CDR3 is TGCGCCAGCAGCTTGACAGCGGGAGTTCCCAATGAGCAGTTCTTC.

The table lists this clone with a count of one. The chain links TRBV5-1 to TRBJ1-3, with TRBD1 matching 7 bases. In germline, CDR1 is SGHRS, CDR2 YFSETQ. This CDR3 is built from 15 residues. V shed 2 bases, J shed 7 bases, and the junction held 9 bases outside the gene matches. The CDR3 loop reads CASSFFGQVGNTIYF. The CDR3 DNA reads as TGCGCCAGCAGCTTCTTTGGACAGGTTGGGAACACCATATATTTT.

The chain recombines TRBV4-1 with TRBJ1-4, with a possible D match to TRBD1 (6 bases). Deletions cut 1 base from V and 7 bases from J, with 13 bases between. The CDR3 has 15 residues. Germline assignment: CDR1 MGHRA and CDR2 YSYEKL. The CDR3 nucleotides read TGCGCCAGCAGCCAAGTGGGCCTCAGGGGTGAAAAACTGTTTTTT. Translating it yields CASSQVGLRGEKLFF.